This T cell receptor beta chain comes out of a study of CD4+ T cells in melanoma. Study-level results: Diverse differentiation states were reported for melanoma neoantigen-specific CD4+ T cells. A reported correlation linked neoantigen-specific CD4+ T cells to CD8+, macrophage and B cell function.

Points on this clone: Its specificity is unknown.

TCRdb's table, derived via immunoSEQ multiplex PCR, lists solely in-frame clones and lacks some. This sample has under 6,500 clones, with roughly 70% found just once. Trimming took off 4 bases at V and 5 bases at J, with 5 bases between the two ends. Germline V gene data show CDR1 as WSHSY and CDR2 as SAAADI. This CDR3 spans 11 amino acids. The chain joins TRBV10-2 to TRBJ2-5; maybe TRBD2 (5 bases). The sequence was obtained from a human donor with melanoma. Sequences were obtained from cells from a culture (not recorded whether cultured in vitro). CDR3 sequence reads: CASSAGETQYF. The CDR3 DNA is TGCGCCAGCAGTGCGGGGGAGACCCAGTACTTC.